This T cell receptor (beta chain) was obtained from a study of T cells in Graves' hyperthyroidism and ophthalmopathy. Findings of the study overall: Most thyroid-expanded clonotypes above 0.001 were also found in blood.

This CDR3 is built from 15 residues. After removal of 4 bases from V and 12 bases from J, the junction contained 13 bases not matched to a gene. Looked up from germline, CDR1 is SGHNT and CDR2 is YYREEE (reference sequence). Amplification yielded TCR beta CDR3 regions, with RNA transcripts as the source. First-round RT-PCR of the TCR CDR3 relied on the HTBI primer set. Using its own MiXCR run on the multiplex PCR reads, TCRdb lists one record per CDR3 protein. The sample shows over 200,000 distinct CDR3 sequences, approximately 17% of them seen only once. This clonotype was detected a few times. As yet, its antigen is unknown.

The sequencing sample was made of blood. This chain links TRBV5-4 with TRBJ2-3, with TRBD1 identical over 11 bases. This TCR derives from a man aged 45 to 65 with Graves' hyperthyroidism. CDR3 sequence reads: CASSPGQGAKGSQYF. DNA for the CDR3: TGTGCCAGCAGCCCAGGACAGGGGGCAAAGGGTAGCCAGTATTTT.